Here is one T cell receptor (beta chain) with its context. The antigen is unknown. The data belong to a study of T cell responses to AZD1222 COVID-19 vaccine. The CDR3 is 14 amino acids. The V gene's germline CDR1 is MGHRA and CDR2 YSYEKL. The V end was cut by 1 base, the J end by 4 bases, with 7 bases between. Here immunoSEQ multiplex PCR was the method, and the copy in TCRdb shows in-frame clones only, minus some. The sample has fewer than 200,000 clones, just over 90% seen once; the top ten hold approximately 1.7%. Study outcomes and limitations: Regions 160-218 and 743-854 held dominance among vaccine-associated CD4 TCRs, which spanned spike.

This sequence joins TRBV4-1 and TRBJ1-4; D not certain. The material was peripheral blood, obtained 28 days after the second AZD1222 dose. The clonotype originates from an adult who received the AZD1222 COVID-19 vaccine. The CDR3 protein is CASSQGAFNEKLFF. CDR3 coding DNA: TGCGCCAGCAGCCAAGGTGCATTTAATGAAAAACTGTTTTTT.